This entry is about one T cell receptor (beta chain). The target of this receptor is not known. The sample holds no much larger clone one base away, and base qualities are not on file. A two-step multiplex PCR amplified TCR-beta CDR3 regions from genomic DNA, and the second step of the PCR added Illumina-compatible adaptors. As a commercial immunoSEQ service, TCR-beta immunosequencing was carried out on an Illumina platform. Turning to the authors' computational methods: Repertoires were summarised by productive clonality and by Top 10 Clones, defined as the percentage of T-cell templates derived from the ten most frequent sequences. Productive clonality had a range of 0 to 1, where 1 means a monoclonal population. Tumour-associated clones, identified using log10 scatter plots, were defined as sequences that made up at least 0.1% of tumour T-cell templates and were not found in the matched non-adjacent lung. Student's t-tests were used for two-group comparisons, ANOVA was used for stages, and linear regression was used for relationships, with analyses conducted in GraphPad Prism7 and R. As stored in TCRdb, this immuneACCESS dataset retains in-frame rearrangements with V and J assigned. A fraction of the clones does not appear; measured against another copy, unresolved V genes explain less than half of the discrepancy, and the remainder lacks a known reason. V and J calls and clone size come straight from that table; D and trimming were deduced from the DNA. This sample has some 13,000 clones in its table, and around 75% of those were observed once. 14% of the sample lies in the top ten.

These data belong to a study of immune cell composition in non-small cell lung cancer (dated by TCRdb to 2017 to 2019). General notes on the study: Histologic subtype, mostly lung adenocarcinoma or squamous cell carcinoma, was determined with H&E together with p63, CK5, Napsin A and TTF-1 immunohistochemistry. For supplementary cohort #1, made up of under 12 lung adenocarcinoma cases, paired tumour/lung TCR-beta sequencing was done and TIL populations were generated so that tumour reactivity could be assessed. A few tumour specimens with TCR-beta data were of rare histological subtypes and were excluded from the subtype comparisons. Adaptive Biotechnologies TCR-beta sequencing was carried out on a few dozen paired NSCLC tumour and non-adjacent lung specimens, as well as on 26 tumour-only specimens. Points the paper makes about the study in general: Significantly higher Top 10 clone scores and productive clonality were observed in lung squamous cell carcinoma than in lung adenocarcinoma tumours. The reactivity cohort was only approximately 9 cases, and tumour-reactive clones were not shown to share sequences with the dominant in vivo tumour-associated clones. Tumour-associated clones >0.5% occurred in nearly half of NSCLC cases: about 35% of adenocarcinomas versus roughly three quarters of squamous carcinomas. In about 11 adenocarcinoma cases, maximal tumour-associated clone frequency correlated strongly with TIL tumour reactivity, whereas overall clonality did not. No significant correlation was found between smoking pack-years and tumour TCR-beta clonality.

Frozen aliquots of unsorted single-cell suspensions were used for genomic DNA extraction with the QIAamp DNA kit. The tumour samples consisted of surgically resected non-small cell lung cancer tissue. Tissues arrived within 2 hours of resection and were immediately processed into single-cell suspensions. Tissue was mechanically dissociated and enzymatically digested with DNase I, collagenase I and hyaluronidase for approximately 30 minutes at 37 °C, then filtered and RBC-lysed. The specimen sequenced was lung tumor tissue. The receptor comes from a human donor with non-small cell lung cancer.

The DNA is TGTGCCACCTGCCCTTGGGGGACAGAGAACTATGGCTACACCTTC. It is translated as CATCPWGTENYGYTF. Rearrangement joined TRBV19 to TRBJ1-2, and 7 junction bases match TRBD1. The CDR3 sequence holds 15 residues, the cysteine and phenylalanine included. Only the CDR3 region is kept as DNA, spanning 45 bases read in frame from base 1. The germline V gene (reference sequence) provides CDR1 LNHDA and CDR2 SQIVND. V and J are trimmed by 10 bases and 2 bases, and the gene matches miss 13 bases of the junction.